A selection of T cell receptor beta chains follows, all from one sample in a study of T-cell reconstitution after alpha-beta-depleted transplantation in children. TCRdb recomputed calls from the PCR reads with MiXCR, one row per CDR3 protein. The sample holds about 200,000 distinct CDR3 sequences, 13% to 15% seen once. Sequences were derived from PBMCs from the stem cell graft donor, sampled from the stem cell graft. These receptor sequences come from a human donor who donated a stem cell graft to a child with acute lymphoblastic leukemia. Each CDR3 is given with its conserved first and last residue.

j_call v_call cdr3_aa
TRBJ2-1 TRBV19 CASSTSGRVYNEQFF
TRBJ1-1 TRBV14 CASSFHDRYYEAFF
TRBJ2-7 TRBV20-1 CSARRGGWYEQYF
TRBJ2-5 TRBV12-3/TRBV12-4 CASSFTSGRGETQYF
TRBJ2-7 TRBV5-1 CASSPGTGVMYEQYF
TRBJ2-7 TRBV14 CASSQFLRGSSTYEQYF
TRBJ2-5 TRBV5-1 CASSLTPPSTAQETQYF
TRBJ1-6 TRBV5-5 CASSEITGTGVHF
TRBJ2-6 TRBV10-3 CAISDRGLGANVLTF
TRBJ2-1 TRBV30 CAWGAVEQFF
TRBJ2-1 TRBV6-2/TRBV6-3 CASSRTYNEQFF
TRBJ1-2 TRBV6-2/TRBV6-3 CASSSEDQGPDGYTF
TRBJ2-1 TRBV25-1 CASSEGGGTVYNEQFF
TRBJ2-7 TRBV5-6 CASSLVGTSGRSEQYF
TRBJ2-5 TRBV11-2 CASSSTSGQETQYF
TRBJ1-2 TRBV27 CASGRNIYAGNYGYTF
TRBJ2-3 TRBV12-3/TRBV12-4 CASSFGQGTDTQYF